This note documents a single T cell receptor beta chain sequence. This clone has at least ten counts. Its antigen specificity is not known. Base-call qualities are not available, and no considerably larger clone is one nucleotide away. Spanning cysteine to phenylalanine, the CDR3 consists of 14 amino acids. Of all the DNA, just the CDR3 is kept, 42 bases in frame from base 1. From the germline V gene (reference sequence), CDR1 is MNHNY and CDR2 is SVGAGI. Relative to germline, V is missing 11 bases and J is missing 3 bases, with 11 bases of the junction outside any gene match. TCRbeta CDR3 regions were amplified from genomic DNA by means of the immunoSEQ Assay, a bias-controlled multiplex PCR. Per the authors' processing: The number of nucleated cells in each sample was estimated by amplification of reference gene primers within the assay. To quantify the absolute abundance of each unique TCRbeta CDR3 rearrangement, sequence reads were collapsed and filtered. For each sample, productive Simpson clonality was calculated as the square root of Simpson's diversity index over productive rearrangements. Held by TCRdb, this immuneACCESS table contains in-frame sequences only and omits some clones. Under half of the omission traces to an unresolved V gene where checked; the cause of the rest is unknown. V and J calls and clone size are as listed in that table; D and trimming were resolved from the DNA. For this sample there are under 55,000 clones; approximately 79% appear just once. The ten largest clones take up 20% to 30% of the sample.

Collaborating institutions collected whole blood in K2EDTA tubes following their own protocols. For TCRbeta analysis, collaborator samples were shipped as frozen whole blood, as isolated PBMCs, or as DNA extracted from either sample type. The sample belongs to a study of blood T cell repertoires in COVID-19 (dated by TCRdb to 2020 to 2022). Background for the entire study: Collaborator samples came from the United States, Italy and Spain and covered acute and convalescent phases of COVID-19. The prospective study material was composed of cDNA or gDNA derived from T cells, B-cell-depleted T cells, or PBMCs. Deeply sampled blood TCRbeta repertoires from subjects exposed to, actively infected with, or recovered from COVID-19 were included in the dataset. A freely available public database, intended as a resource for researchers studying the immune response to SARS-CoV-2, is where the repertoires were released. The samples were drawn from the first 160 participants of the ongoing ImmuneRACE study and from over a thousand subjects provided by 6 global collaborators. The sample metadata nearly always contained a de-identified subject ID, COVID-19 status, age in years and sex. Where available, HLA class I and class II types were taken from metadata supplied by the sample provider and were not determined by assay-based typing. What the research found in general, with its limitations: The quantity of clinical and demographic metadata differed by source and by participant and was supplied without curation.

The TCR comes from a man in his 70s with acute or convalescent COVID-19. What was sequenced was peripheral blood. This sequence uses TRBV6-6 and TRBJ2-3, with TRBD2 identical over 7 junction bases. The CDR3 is CAVAWREITDTQYF. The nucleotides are TGTGCCGTGGCCTGGCGGGAGATAACAGATACGCAGTATTTT.